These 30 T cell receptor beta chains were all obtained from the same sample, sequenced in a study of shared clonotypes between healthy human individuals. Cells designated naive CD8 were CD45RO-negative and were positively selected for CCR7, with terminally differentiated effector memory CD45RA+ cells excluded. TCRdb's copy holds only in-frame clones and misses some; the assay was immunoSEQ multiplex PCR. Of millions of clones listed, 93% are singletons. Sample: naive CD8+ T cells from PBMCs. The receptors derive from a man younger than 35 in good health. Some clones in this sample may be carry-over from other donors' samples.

The CDR3: CASSLTLTSGRAGSNEQFF. CDR3 coding DNA: TGTGCCAGCAGCTTAACCTTGACTAGCGGGAGGGCCGGTTCCAATGAGCAGTTCTTC. The chain employs TRBV7-6 and TRBJ2-1; 14 bases align to TRBD2. The germline CDR1 and CDR2 sequences are SGHVS and FNYEAQ. The CDR3 is 19 amino acids. The V segment lost 2 bases and the J segment 6 bases; nucleotides outside the gene matches: 12.

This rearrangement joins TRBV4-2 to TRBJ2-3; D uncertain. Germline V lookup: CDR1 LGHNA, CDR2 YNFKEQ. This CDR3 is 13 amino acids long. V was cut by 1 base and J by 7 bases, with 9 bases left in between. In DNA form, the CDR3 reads TGTGCCAGCAGCCAAGGGACGGCTTATACGCAGTATTTT. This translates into CASSQGTAYTQYF.

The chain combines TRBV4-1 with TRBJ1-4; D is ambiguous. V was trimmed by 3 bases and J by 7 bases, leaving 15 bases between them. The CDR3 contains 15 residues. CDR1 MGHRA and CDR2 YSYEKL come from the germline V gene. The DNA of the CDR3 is TGCGCCAGCAGCCAGAGAGGACTTAACCCTGAAAAACTGTTTTTT. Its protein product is CASSQRGLNPEKLFF.

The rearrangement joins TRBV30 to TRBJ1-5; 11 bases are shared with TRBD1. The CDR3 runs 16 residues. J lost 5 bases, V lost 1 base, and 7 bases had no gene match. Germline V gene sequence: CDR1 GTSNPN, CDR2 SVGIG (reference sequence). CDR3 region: CAWSAQDRGHDQPQHF. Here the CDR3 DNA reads TGTGCCTGGAGTGCCCAGGACAGGGGGCACGATCAGCCCCAGCATTTT.

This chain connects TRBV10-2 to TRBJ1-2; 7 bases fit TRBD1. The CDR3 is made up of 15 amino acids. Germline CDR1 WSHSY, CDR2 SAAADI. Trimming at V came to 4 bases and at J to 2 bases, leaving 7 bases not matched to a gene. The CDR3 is CASSAWGQPNYGYTF. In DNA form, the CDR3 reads TGCGCCAGCAGTGCTTGGGGACAGCCGAACTATGGCTACACCTTC.

CDR3 nucleotides: TGTGCCAGCAGCCCCCGGGGGGGGAGGGTTACCGAGCAGTACTTC. The encoded protein is CASSPRGGRVTEQYF. The J gene is TRBJ2-7, the V gene TRBV7-3, with 8 nucleotides matching TRBD2. The germline V gene encodes CDR1 SGHTA and CDR2 FQGTGA. The J segment lost 6 bases and the V segment lost 5 bases, leaving 12 bases of the junction unmatched. CDR3 length equals 15 residues.

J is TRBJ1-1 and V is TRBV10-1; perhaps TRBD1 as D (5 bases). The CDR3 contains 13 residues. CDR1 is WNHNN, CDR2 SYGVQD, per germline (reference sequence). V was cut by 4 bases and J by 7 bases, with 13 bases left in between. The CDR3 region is CASSGRGDVEAFF. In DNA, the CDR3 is TGCGCCAGCAGTGGACGGGGGGACGTTGAAGCTTTCTTT.

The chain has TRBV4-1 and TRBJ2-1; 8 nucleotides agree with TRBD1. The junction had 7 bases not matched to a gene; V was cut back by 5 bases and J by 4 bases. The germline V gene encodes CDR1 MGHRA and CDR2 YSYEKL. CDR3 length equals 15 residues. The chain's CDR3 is CASSSGQGVYNEQFF. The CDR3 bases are TGCGCCAGCAGCTCAGGACAGGGAGTTTACAATGAGCAGTTCTTC.

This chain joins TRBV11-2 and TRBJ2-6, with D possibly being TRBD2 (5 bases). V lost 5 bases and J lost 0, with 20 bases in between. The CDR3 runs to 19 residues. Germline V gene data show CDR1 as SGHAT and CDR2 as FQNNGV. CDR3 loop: CASSQTLLGPRSGANVLTF. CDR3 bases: TGTGCCAGCAGCCAGACCCTACTAGGACCTCGCTCTGGGGCCAACGTCCTGACTTTC.

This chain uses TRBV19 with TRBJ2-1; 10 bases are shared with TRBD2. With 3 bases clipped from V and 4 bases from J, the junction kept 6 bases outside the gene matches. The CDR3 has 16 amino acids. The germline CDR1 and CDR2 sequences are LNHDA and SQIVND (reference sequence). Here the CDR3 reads CASSINGLAAYNEQFF. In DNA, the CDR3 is TGTGCCAGTAGTATTAATGGACTAGCGGCATACAATGAGCAGTTCTTC. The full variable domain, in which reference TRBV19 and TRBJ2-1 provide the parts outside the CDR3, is DGGITQSPKYLFRKEGQNVTLSCEQNLNHDAMYWYRQDPGQGLRLIYYSQIVNDFQKGDIAEGYSVSREKKESFPLTVTSAQKNPTAFYLCASSINGLAAYNEQFFGPGTRLTVL.

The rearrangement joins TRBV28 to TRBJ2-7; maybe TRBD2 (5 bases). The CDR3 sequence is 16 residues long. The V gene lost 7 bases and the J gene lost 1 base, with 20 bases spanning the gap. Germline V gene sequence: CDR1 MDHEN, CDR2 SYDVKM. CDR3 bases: TGTGCCAGCACCAAAGGCGGGCAGTTTATTTCCTACGAGCAGTACTTC. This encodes CASTKGGQFISYEQYF.

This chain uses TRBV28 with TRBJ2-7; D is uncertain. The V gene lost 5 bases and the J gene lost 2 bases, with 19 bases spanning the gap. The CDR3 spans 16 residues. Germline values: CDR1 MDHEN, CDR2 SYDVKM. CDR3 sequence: CASSLHGRQVPYEQYF. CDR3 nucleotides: TGTGCCAGCAGTCTACACGGAAGGCAGGTCCCCTACGAGCAGTACTTC.

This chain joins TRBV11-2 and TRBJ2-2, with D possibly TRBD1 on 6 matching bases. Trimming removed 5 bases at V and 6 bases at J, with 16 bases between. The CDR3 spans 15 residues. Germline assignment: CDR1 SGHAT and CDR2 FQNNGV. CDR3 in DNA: TGTGCCAGCAGCAACGACAGGTTCGGGTCCGGGGAGCTGTTTTTT. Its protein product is CASSNDRFGSGELFF.

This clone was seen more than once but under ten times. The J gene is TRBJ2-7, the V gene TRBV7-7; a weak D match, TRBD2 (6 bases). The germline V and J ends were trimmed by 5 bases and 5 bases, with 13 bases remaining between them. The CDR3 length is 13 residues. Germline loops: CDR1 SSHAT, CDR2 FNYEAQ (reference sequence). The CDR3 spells CASSLSGSDEQYF. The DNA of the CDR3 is TGTGCCAGCAGCCTCTCCGGGAGCGACGAGCAGTACTTC.

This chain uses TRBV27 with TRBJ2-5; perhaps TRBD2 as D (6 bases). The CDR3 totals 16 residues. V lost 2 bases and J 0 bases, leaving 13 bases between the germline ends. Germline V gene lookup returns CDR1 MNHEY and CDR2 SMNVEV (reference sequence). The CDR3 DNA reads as TGTGCCAGCAGTTTAGGGACTCTTACGTACCAAGAGACCCAGTACTTC. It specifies CASSLGTLTYQETQYF.

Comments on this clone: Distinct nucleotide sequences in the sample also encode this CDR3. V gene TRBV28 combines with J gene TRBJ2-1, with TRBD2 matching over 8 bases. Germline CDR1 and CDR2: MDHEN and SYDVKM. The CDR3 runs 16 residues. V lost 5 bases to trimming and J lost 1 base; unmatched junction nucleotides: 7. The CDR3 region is CASSPLAGGSYNEQFF. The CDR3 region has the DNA TGTGCCAGCAGTCCTCTCGCGGGAGGATCCTACAATGAGCAGTTCTTC.

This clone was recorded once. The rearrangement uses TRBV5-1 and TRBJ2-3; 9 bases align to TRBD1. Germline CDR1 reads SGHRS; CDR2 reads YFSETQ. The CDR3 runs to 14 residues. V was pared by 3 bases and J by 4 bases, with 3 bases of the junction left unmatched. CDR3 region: CASSSWTGADTQYF. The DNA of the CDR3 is TGCGCCAGCAGCTCCTGGACAGGGGCAGATACGCAGTATTTT. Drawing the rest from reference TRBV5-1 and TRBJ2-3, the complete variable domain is KAGVTQTPRYLIKTRGQQVTLSCSPISGHRSVSWYQQTPGQGLQFLFEYFSETQRNKGNFPGRFSGRQFSNSRSEMNVSTLELGDSALYLCASSSWTGADTQYFGPGTRLTVL.

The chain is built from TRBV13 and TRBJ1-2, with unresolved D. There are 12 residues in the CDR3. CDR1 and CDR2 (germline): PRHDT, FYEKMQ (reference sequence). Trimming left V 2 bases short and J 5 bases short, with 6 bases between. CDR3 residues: CASSLTQYGYTF. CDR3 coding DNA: TGTGCCAGCAGCTTAACACAGTATGGCTACACCTTC.

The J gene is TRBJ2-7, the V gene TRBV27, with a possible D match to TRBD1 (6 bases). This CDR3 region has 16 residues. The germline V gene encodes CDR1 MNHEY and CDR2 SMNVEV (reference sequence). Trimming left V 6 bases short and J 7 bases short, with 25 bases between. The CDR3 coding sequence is TGTGCCAGCAGCCAATACCCCCACAGGGATCAAGGGGAGCAGTACTTC. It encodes CASSQYPHRDQGEQYF.

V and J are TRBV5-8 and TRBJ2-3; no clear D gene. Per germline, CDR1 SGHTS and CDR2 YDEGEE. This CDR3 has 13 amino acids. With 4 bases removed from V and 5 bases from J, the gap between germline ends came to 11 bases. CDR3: CASSGIAVDTQYF. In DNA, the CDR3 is TGTGCCAGCAGCGGAATCGCGGTAGATACGCAGTATTTT. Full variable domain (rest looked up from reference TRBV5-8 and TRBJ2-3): EAGVTQSPTHLIKTRGQQATLRCSPISGHTSVYWYQQALGLGLQFLLWYDEGEERNRGNFPPRFSGRQFPNYSSELNVNALELEDSALYLCASSGIAVDTQYFGPGTRLTVL.

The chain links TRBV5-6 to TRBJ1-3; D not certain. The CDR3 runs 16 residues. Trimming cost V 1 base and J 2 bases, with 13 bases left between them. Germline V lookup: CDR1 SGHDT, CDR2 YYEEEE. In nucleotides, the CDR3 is TGTGCCAGCAGCTTGTCCGGCCTGGGCCCTGGAAACACCATATATTTT. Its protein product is CASSLSGLGPGNTIYF.

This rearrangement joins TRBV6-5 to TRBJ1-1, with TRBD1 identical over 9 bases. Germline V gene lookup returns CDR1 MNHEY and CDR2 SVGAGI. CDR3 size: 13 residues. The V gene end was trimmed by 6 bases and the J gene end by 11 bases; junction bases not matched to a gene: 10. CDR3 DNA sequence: TGTGCCAGCAGGCTCCGGGACAGGGTAGAGGCTTTCTTT. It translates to CASRLRDRVEAFF.

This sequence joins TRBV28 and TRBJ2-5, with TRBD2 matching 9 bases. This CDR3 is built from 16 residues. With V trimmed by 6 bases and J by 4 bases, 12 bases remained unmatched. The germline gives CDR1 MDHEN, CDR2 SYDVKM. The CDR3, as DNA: TGTGCCAGCAGCTCCATAGCGGGAGAGTCGCCAGAGACCCAGTACTTC. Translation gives CASSSIAGESPETQYF.

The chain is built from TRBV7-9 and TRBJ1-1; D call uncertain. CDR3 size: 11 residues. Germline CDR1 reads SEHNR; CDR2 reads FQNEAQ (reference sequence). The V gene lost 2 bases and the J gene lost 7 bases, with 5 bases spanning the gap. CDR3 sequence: CASSLNDEAFF. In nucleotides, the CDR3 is TGTGCCAGCAGCTTAAACGATGAAGCTTTCTTT.

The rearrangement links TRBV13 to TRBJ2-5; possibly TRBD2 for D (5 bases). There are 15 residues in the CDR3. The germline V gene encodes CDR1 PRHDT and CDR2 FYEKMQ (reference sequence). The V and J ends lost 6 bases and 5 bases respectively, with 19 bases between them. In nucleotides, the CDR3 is TGTGCCAGCAGTTCGGACTCCTCTAAGAGGGAGACCCAGTACTTC. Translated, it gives CASSSDSSKRETQYF.

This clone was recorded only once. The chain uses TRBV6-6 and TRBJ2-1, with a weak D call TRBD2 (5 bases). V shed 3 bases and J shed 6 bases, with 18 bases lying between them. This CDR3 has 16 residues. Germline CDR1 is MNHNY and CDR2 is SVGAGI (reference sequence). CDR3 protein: CASSYNLQRRFNEQFF. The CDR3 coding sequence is TGTGCCAGCAGTTATAATCTCCAGCGGCGATTCAATGAGCAGTTCTTC.

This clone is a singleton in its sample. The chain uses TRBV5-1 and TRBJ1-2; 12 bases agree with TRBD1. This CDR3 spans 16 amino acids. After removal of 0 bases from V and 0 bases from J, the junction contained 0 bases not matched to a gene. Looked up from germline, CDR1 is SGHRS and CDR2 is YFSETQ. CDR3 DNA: TGCGCCAGCAGCTTGGGGGACAGGGGGCCTAACTATGGCTACACCTTC. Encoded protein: CASSLGDRGPNYGYTF. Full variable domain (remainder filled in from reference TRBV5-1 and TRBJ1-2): KAGVTQTPRYLIKTRGQQVTLSCSPISGHRSVSWYQQTPGQGLQFLFEYFSETQRNKGNFPGRFSGRQFSNSRSEMNVSTLELGDSALYLCASSLGDRGPNYGYTFGSGTRLTVV.

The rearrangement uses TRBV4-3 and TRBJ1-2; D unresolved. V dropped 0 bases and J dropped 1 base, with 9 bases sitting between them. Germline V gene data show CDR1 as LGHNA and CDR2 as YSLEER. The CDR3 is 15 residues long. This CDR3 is CASSQERGLNYGYTF. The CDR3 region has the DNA TGCGCCAGCAGCCAAGAGCGAGGGCTTAACTATGGCTACACCTTC.

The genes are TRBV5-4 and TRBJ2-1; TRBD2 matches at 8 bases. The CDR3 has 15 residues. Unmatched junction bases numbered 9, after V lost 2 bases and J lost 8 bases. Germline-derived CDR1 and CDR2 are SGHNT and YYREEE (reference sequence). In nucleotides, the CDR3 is TGTGCCAGCAGCTTAAAGCGGGAGCGGTGGGATGAGCAGTTCTTC. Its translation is CASSLKRERWDEQFF. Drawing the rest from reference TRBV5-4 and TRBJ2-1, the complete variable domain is ETGVTQSPTHLIKTRGQQVTLRCSSQSGHNTVSWYQQALGQGPQFIFQYYREEENGRGNFPPRFSGLQFPNYSSELNVNALELDDSALYLCASSLKRERWDEQFFGPGTRLTVL.

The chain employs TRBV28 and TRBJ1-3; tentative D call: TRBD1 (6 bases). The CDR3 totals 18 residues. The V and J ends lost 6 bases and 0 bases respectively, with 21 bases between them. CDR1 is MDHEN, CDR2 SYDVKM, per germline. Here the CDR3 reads CASRPGGPRYSSGNTIYF. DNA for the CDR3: TGTGCCAGCAGACCCGGGGGCCCCAGATATTCCTCTGGAAACACCATATATTTT.